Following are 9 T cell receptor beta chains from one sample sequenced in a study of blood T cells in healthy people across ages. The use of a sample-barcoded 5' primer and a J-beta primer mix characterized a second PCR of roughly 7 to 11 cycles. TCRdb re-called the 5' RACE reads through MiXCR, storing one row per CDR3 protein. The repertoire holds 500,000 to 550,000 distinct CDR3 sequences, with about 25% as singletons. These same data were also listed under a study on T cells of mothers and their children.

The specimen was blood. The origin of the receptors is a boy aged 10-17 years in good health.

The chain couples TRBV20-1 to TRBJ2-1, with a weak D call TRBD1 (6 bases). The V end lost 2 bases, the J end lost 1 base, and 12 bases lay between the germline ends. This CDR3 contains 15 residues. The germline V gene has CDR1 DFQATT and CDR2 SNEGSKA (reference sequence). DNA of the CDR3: TGCAGTGCTAGAACCACGACAGGTTCCTACAATGAGCAGTTCTTC. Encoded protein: CSARTTTGSYNEQFF.

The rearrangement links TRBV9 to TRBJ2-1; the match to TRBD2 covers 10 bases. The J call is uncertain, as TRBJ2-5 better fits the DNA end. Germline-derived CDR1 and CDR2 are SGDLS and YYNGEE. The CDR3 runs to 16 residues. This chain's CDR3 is CASSAPLLAGAETQYF. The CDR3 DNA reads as TGTGCCAGCAGCGCCCCTCTCCTAGCGGGAGCAGAGACCCAGTACTTC.

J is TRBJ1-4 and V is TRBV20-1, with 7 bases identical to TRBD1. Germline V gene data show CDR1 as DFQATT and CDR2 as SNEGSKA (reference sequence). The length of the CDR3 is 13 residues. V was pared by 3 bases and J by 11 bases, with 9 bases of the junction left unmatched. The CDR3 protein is CSASGARGGKLFF. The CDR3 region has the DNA TGCAGTGCTAGCGGGGCCCGAGGGGGCAAACTGTTTTTT.

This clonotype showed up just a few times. The CDR3 nucleotides are TGTGCCACCATGGCTAGCAGGTACAATGAGCAGTTCTTC. Its translation: CATMASRYNEQFF. The V call is TRBV24-1, the J call TRBJ2-1, with D perhaps matching TRBD2 (5 bases). V was cut by 8 bases and J by 4 bases, with 11 bases left in between. CDR1 and CDR2 (germline): KGHDR, SFDVKD. This CDR3 is built from 13 residues.

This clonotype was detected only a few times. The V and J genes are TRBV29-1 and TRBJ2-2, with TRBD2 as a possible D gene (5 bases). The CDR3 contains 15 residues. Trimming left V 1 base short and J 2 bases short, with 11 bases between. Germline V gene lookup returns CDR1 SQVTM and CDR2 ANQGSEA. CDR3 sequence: CSVEGYRENTGELFF. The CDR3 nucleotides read TGCAGCGTTGAAGGCTACCGGGAAAACACCGGGGAGCTGTTTTTT.

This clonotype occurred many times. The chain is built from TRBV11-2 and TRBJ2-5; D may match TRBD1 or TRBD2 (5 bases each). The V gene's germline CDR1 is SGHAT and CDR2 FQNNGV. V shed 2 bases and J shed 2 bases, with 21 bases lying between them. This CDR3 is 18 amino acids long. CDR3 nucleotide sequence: TGTGCCAGCAGCTTACAGCTCAGGGCAGGGAGCACACAAGAGACCCAGTACTTC. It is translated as CASSLQLRAGSTQETQYF.

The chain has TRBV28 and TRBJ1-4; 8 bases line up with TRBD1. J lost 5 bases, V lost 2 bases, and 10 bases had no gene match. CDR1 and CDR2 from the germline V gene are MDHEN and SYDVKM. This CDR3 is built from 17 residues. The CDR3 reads CASSLGRGTGENEKLFF. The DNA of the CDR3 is TGTGCCAGCAGTTTAGGGCGGGGGACAGGAGAAAATGAAAAACTGTTTTTT.

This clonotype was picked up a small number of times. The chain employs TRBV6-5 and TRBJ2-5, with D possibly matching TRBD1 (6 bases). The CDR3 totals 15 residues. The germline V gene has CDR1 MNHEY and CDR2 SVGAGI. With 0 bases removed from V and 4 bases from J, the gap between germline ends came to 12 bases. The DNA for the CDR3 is TGTGCCAGCAGTTACTCGAATGGCAGGGGAGAGACCCAGTACTTC. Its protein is CASSYSNGRGETQYF.

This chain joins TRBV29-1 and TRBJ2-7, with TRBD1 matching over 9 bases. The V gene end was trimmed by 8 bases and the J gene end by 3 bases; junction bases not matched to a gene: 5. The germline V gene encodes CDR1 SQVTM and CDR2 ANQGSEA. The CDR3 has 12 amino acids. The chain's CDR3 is CSTTDRGYEQYF. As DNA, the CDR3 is TGCAGCACCACGGACAGGGGCTACGAGCAGTACTTC.